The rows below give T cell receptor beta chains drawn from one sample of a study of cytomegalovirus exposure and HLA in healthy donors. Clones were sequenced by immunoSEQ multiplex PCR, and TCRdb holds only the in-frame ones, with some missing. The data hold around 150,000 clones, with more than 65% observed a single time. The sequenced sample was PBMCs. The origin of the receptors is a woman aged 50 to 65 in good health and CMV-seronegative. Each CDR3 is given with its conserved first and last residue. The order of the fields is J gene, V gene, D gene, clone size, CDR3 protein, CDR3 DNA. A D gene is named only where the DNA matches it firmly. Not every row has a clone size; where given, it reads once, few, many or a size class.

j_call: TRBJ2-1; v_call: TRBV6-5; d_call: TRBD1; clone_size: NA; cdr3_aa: CASSGTGGRNEQFF; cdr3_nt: TGTGCCAGCAGTGGGACAGGGGGGCGGAATGAGCAGTTCTTC
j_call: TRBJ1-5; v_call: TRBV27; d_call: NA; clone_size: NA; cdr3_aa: CATPRRGQPQHF; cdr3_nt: TGTGCCACCCCGCGACGGGGTCAGCCCCAGCATTTT
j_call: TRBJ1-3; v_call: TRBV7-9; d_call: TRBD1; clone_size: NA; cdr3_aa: CASSPSQGENTIYF; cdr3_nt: TGTGCCAGCAGCCCTTCTCAGGGGGAAAACACCATATATTTT
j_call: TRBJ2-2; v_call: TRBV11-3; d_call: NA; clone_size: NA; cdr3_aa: CASKLGPVTGELFF; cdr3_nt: TGTGCCAGCAAACTAGGCCCCGTGACCGGGGAGCTGTTTTTT
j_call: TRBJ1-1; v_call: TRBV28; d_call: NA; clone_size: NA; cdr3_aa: CASSWGQGNTEAFF; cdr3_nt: TGTGCCAGCAGTTGGGGCCAGGGTAATACTGAAGCTTTCTTT
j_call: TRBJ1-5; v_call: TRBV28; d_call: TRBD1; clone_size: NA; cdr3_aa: CASSLLVGQGYQPQHF; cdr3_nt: TGTGCCAGCAGTTTATTGGTGGGACAGGGATATCAGCCCCAGCATTTT
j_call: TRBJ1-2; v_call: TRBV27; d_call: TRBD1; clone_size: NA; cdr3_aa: CASSSRDRVSYGYTF; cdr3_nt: TGTGCCAGCAGTTCGAGGGACAGGGTGAGCTATGGCTACACCTTC
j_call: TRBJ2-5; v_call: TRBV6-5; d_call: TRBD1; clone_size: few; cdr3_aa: CASNRQGGETQYF; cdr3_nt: TGTGCCAGCAACCGACAGGGTGGGGAGACCCAGTACTTC
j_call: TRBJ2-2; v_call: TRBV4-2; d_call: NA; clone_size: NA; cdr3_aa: CASSQEIRGSSGELFF; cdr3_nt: TGTGCCAGCAGCCAAGAGATCAGGGGCTCATCCGGGGAGCTGTTTTTT
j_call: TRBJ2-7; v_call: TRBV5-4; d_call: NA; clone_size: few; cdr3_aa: CASSLGDFRFYEQYF; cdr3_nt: TGTGCCAGCAGCTTGGGTGACTTTCGATTCTACGAGCAGTACTTC
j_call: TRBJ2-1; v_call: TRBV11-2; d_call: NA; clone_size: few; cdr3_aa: CASSNRVWPNNEQFF; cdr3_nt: TGTGCCAGCAGTAACAGGGTCTGGCCTAACAATGAGCAGTTCTTC
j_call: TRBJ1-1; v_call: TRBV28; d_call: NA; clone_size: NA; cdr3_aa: CASSPRFSGESEAFF; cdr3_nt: TGTGCCAGCAGTCCAAGGTTCTCAGGGGAATCTGAAGCTTTCTTT
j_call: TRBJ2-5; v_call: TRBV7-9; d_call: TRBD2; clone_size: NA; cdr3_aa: CASSTGLAGGPQETQYF; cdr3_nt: TGTGCCAGCAGCACGGGACTAGCGGGGGGCCCACAAGAGACCCAGTACTTC
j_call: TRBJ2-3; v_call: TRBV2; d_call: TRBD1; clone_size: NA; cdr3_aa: CASSIIRGDTQYF; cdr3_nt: TGTGCCAGCAGTATTATCAGGGGGGATACGCAGTATTTT
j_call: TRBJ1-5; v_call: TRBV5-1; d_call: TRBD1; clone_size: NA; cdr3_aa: CASSLAGTGNQPQHF; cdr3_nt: TGCGCCAGCAGCTTGGCCGGGACAGGGAATCAGCCCCAGCATTTT
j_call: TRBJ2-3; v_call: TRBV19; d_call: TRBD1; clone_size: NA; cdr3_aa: CASSLRMGQGSTDTQYF; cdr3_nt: TGTGCCAGTAGTCTTCGTATGGGACAGGGGAGCACAGATACGCAGTATTTT
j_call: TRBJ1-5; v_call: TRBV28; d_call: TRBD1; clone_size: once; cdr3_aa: CASSFEGQGNQPQHF; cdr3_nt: TGTGCCAGCAGTTTTGAGGGACAGGGCAATCAGCCCCAGCATTTT
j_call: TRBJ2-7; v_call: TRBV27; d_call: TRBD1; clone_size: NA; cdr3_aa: CASRKEGDRGNEQYF; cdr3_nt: TGTGCCAGCAGAAAAGAGGGGGACAGGGGGAATGAGCAGTACTTC
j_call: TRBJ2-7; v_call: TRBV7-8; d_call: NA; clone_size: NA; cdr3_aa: CASSHGLYSSYEQYF; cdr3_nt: TGTGCCAGCAGCCACGGACTTTATAGCTCCTACGAGCAGTACTTC
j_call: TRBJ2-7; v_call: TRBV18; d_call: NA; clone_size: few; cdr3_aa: CASSADRPYSYEQYF; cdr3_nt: TGTGCCAGCTCAGCCGACAGGCCATACTCCTACGAGCAGTACTTC
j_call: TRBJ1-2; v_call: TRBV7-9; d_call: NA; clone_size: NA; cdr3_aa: CASSSRGYGYTF; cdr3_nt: TGTGCCAGCAGCTCCAGGGGATATGGCTACACCTTC
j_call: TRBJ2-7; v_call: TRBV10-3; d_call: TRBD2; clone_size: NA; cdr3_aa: CANRERGDSYEQYF; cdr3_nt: TGTGCCAACCGGGAGCGGGGGGACTCCTACGAGCAGTACTTC
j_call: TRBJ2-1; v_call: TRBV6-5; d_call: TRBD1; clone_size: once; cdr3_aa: CASSHDRGSYNEQFF; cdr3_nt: TGTGCCAGCAGTCATGACAGGGGTTCCTACAATGAGCAGTTCTTC
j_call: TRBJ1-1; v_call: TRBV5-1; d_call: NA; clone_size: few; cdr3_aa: CASTVLPQQGGTSEAFF; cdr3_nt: TGCGCCAGCACCGTCCTACCCCAACAGGGCGGTACAAGCGAAGCTTTCTTT
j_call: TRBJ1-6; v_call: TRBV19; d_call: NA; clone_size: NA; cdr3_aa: CASSIAAGNPLHF; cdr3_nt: TGTGCCAGTAGTATAGCGGCGGGGAACCCCCTCCACTTT
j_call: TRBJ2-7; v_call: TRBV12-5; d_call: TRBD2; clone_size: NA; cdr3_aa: CASAQDVWASGTYEQYF; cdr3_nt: TGTGCTAGTGCTCAAGACGTCTGGGCTAGCGGGACCTACGAGCAGTACTTC
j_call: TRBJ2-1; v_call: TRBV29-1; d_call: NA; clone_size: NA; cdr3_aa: CSVQRDRGGGNEQFF; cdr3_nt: TGCAGCGTTCAGCGAGACAGGGGAGGGGGCAATGAGCAGTTCTTC
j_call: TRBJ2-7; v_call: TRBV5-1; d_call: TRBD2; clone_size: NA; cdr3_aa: CASSPKREWGEQYF; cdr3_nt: TGCGCCAGCAGCCCTAAGCGGGAGTGGGGCGAGCAGTACTTC